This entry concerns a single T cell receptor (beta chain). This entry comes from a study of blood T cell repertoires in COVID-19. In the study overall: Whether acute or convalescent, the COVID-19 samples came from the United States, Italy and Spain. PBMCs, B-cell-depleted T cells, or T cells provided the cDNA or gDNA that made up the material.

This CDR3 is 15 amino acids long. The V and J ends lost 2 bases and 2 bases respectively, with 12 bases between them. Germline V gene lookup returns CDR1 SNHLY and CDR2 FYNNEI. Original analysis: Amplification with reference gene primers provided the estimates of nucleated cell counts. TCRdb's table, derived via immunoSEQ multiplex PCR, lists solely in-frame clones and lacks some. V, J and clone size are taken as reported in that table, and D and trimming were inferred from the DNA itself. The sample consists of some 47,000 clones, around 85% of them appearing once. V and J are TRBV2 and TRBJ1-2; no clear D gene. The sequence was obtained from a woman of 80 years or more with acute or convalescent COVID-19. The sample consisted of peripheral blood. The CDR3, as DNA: TGTGCCAGCAGTGAACGGGTGGTTTCGAACTATGGCTACACCTTC. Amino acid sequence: CASSERVVSNYGYTF. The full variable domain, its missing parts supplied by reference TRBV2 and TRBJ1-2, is EPEVTQTPSHQVTQMGQEVILRCVPISNHLYFYWYRQILGQKVEFLVSFYNNEISEKSEIFDDQFSVERPDGSNFTLKIRSTKLEDSAMYFCASSERVVSNYGYTFGSGTRLTVV.